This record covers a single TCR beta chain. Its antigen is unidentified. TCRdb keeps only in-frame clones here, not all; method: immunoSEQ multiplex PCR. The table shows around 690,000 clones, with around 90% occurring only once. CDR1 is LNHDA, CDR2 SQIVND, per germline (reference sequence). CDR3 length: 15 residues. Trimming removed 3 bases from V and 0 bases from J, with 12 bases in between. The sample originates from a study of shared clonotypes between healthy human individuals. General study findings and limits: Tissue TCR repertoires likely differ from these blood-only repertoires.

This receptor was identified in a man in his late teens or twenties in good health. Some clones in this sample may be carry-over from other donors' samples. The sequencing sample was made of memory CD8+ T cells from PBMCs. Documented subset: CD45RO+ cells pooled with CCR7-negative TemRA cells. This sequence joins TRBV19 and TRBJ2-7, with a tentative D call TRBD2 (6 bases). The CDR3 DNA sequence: TGTGCCAGTAGTATCGCCGGCGGGGACTCCTACGAGCAGTACTTC. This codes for CASSIAGGDSYEQYF.